This TCR beta chain was recorded in a study of T-cell memory formation after mild COVID-19. Study-level information: Largely donor-specific sequence clusters came from two donors.

V lost 6 bases, J lost 5 bases, and 14 bases stayed unmatched. CDR3 length: 16 residues. The germline V gene encodes CDR1 LNHDA and CDR2 SQIVND (reference sequence). Study observations and caveats: Prior to infection, memory already included some responding clones, suggesting cross-reactive memory joined.

A note on this clonotype: No antigen is known for it.

After 5'RACE with constant-segment primers, TCR alpha and TCR beta cDNA libraries carrying sample barcodes and UMIs were obtained. In TCRdb, the 5' RACE reads were re-called with MiXCR into one record per CDR3 protein. Of hundreds of thousands of distinct CDR3 sequences detected, less than 20% appear once; the ten largest clones hold over 20%. The rearrangement joins TRBV19 to TRBJ1-1, with TRBD1 identical over 8 bases. Material for sequencing was PBMCs or a T cell subset sorted from them (not recorded which). The sequence came from a man younger than 35 who had mild COVID-19 (a few samples of this study predate the infection). Cell type and time point are not known. CDR3 in amino acids: CASRPPIQGVTTEAFF. The CDR3 region has the DNA TGTGCCAGTAGGCCACCCATACAGGGGGTTACGACTGAAGCTTTCTTT.